Described below is a single TCR beta chain sequence and its context. The antigen is undetermined. This record comes from a study of cytomegalovirus exposure and HLA in healthy donors. Study-level findings and limits: Later on, an analysis found that several of the most significant clusters appeared to be linked to common viral pathogens, which included parvovirus B19. The listing of 150 to 200 TCR beta chains classed them as cytomegalovirus-associated.

PCR used 60 Vbeta primers and 13 Jbeta primers. Libraries were prepared by immunoSEQ multiplex PCR; TCRdb keeps only in-frame clonotypes and omits some of them. The repertoire holds over 55,000 clones, with around 87% as singletons. The trim removed 4 bases at V and 13 bases at J, leaving 11 bases unmatched. This CDR3 contains 13 residues. CDR1 MNHEY and CDR2 SVGAGI come from the germline V gene. The sequence was obtained from a man between 18 and 35 years old in good health and CMV-seronegative. Sequencing was performed on PBMCs. V gene TRBV6-5 combines with J gene TRBJ2-7, with 9 positions matching TRBD1. The CDR3 protein is CASSSVQGAPGYF. For the CDR3, the DNA is TGTGCCAGCAGTTCAGTACAGGGGGCGCCGGGCTACTTC.